This is a list of T cell receptor beta chains from one sample in a study of T cell responses to AZD1222 COVID-19 vaccine. TCRdb keeps only in-frame clones here, not all; method: immunoSEQ multiplex PCR. Of about 100,000 clones listed, approximately 87% are singletons. The specimen comprised peripheral blood, sampled on day 0 of AZD1222 vaccination. The receptors derive from an adult in good health. Each CDR3 is given with its conserved first and last residue. A D gene is named only where the DNA matches it firmly. A clone size is listed for some rows: how often the clone was seen (once, few, many), or a class if it is expanded.

clone size,D gene,V gene,J gene,CDR3 DNA,CDR3 protein
.,TRBD1,TRBV18,TRBJ1-2,TGTGCCAGCTCACCGCGGGACAGGAACTATGGCTACACCTTC,CASSPRDRNYGYTF
.,.,TRBV7-9,TRBJ2-3,TGTGCCAGCAGCGACAGAGGGCAGGGGACAGATACGCAGTATTTT,CASSDRGQGTDTQYF
.,.,TRBV5-6,TRBJ2-7,TGTGCCAGCAGCTTGGAACAGGGCATCCACGAGCAGTACTTC,CASSLEQGIHEQYF
once,.,TRBV29-1,TRBJ1-1,TGCAGCGCCGGACCTGAAGCTTTCTTT,CSAGPEAFF
.,TRBD2,TRBV5-1,TRBJ2-1,TGCGCCAGCAGCTTGGCCGCGGGAGTGGGCAATGAGCAGTTCTTC,CASSLAAGVGNEQFF
.,.,TRBV10-3,TRBJ1-5,TGTGCCATCAGTGAGATACAGGGTAATCAGCCCCAGCATTTT,CAISEIQGNQPQHF
.,.,TRBV12-3/TRBV12-4,TRBJ1-5,TGTGCCAGCAGTTTATCCGCAACTCAGCCCCAGCATTTT,CASSLSATQPQHF
.,TRBD1,TRBV28,TRBJ1-1,TGTGCCAGCAGTTTATGGGGGACAGGGGGCACTGAAGCTTTCTTT,CASSLWGTGGTEAFF
.,.,TRBV6-5,TRBJ1-3,TGTGCCAGCAGTTCGGTTTTTCTTAACCGAAACACCATATATTTT,CASSSVFLNRNTIYF
.,TRBD2,TRBV7-2,TRBJ2-3,TGTGCCAGCAGCACCGTTTTGCGGGAGAGCACAGATACGCAGTATTTT,CASSTVLRESTDTQYF
.,TRBD2,TRBV7-9,TRBJ2-3,TGTGCCAGCAGCTTATCGGGCGGGGGGGTCACAGATACGCAGTATTTT,CASSLSGGGVTDTQYF
few,.,TRBV23-1,TRBJ1-5,TGCGCCAGCAGTCAATCGTATCCACCCCAGTACGTGCAGCCCCAGCATTTT,CASSQSYPPQYVQPQHF
few,TRBD1,TRBV15,TRBJ1-2,TGTGCCACCAGCGAAGACAGGGCTAACTATGGCTACACCTTC,CATSEDRANYGYTF
.,.,TRBV2,TRBJ2-2,TGTGCCAGCAGTGAAGCGGCACCGGGCACCGGGGAGCTGTTTTTT,CASSEAAPGTGELFF
.,TRBD1,TRBV5-1,TRBJ2-2,TGCGCCAGCAGCTTCGGGACAGACCTACGAGGGGAGCTGTTTTTT,CASSFGTDLRGELFF
.,.,TRBV9,TRBJ1-4,TGTGCCAGCAGCGTAGGGGTAGGGGTCGGCACCGGTGAAAAACTGTTTTTT,CASSVGVGVGTGEKLFF
.,.,TRBV10-3,TRBJ1-1,TGTGCCATCACCCCGGGGCGGGGCGCGGGAGACACTGAAGCTTTCTTT,CAITPGRGAGDTEAFF
.,.,TRBV6-1,TRBJ1-5,TGTGCCAGCAGTGCCCCCAGGGCGGGCGGGAGTGGCAATCAGCCCCAGCATTTT,CASSAPRAGGSGNQPQHF
.,TRBD2,TRBV7-2,TRBJ2-7,TGTGCCAGCAGCTTAATGCCGGGAGGGACCCACGACGAGCAGTACTTC,CASSLMPGGTHDEQYF
.,.,TRBV10-3,TRBJ1-5,TGTGCCACCGAGGGGAGCAGCAATCAGCCCCAGCATTTT,CATEGSSNQPQHF
.,.,TRBV5-1,TRBJ2-6,TGCGCCAGCAGCTTGGGAGGAACTGGGGCCAACGTCCTGACTTTC,CASSLGGTGANVLTF
.,.,TRBV4-3,TRBJ1-2,TGCGCCAGCAGCCAAGAAGGGACCCCCTCGGGCTATGGCTACACCTTC,CASSQEGTPSGYGYTF
.,.,TRBV7-8,TRBJ2-3,TGTGCCAGCAGCTTAGCGCCTCGTCCAGTTCTGGTTACGCAGTATTTT,CASSLAPRPVLVTQYF
once,.,TRBV25-1,TRBJ1-1,TGTGCCAGTACCCAAGAGGGGAAGAAAAAAGCTTTCTTT,CASTQEGKKKAFF
.,.,TRBV27,TRBJ2-7,TGTGCCAGCAGTCCAACCAGAATAGTAGGGGGTTACGAGCAGTACTTC,CASSPTRIVGGYEQYF
.,.,TRBV18,TRBJ2-7,TGTGCCAGCTCACCACCGGGTCCTAGTGGGGAGCAGTACTTC,CASSPPGPSGEQYF
once,.,TRBV7-3,TRBJ2-3,TGTGCCAGCAGCCCACAGGGTACGACAGATACGCAGTATTTT,CASSPQGTTDTQYF
.,TRBD2,TRBV11-3,TRBJ2-1,TGTGCCAGCAGCTCTTACACGGGGATTAGCGGGAGTGCCTACAATGAGCAGTTCTTC,CASSSYTGISGSAYNEQFF
.,.,TRBV9,TRBJ1-3,TGTGCCAGCAGCGCAAGCCCGGGACGTGGAAACACCATATATTTT,CASSASPGRGNTIYF
.,TRBD1,TRBV6-6,TRBJ1-1,TGTGCCAGTTTACAGGGGTTGGGCACTGAAGCTTTCTTT,CASLQGLGTEAFF
.,.,TRBV5-4,TRBJ1-6,TGTGCCAGCAGCTTGGAGGGGAATTTAGTGTCACCCCTCCACTTT,CASSLEGNLVSPLHF
.,.,TRBV4-2,TRBJ1-1,TGTGCCAGCAGCCAACTAACGCGACGACAGAACACTGAAGCTTTCTTT,CASSQLTRRQNTEAFF
.,.,TRBV6-4,TRBJ2-7,TGTGCCAGCAGCATACCCCCCCCGCAGGGTTTTCCGTACGAGCAGTACTTC,CASSIPPPQGFPYEQYF
.,.,TRBV5-1,TRBJ2-7,TGCGCCAGCAGCTTGGCCAAGGGGCCCGTCTACTTC,CASSLAKGPVYF
.,.,TRBV5-8,TRBJ2-7,TGTGCCAGCAGCTTAATGACCTACGAGCAGTACTTC,CASSLMTYEQYF
once,.,TRBV7-3,TRBJ1-1,TGTGCCAGCAGCTTAAGAGCAGGCTTTATGAACACTGAAGCTTTCTTT,CASSLRAGFMNTEAFF
.,TRBD1,TRBV19,TRBJ1-1,TGTGCCAGTGCACCGGGACAGGGAGTGAACACTGAAGCTTTCTTT,CASAPGQGVNTEAFF
.,.,TRBV12-3/TRBV12-4,TRBJ1-1,TGTGCCAGCAGTCCTTTATACACTGAAGCTTTCTTT,CASSPLYTEAFF
.,.,TRBV18,TRBJ1-1,TGTGCCAGCTCACTGCTCCCTTTGGCAGGGCGGGACACTGAAGCTTTCTTT,CASSLLPLAGRDTEAFF
.,.,TRBV13,TRBJ1-6,TGTGCCAGCAGCTTAGCTGGGACATGGGGCGGACGCGACTCACCCCTCCACTTT,CASSLAGTWGGRDSPLHF
.,TRBD1,TRBV5-1,TRBJ1-1,TGCGCCAGCAGCTCTGGACAGGGAAACACTGAAGCTTTCTTT,CASSSGQGNTEAFF
.,TRBD1,TRBV3-1/TRBV3-2,TRBJ1-2,TGTGCCAGCAGGCCAGGGACAGGGTCTGGCTACACCTTC,CASRPGTGSGYTF
.,TRBD1,TRBV11-2,TRBJ1-1,TGTGCCAGCAGCCTCCGGGACAGGAGCACTGAAGCTTTCTTT,CASSLRDRSTEAFF
few,.,TRBV9,TRBJ1-4,TGTGCCAGCAGCGCCCAGACAGCAACTAATGAAAAACTGTTTTTT,CASSAQTATNEKLFF
.,.,TRBV2,TRBJ1-2,TGTGCCAGCACTCTGACCTATGGCTACACCTTC,CASTLTYGYTF
.,.,TRBV4-1,TRBJ2-2,TGCGCCAGCAGCCCTCCAGTGGGGAACACCGGGGAGCTGTTTTTT,CASSPPVGNTGELFF